This T cell receptor beta chain was sequenced in a study of spatial heterogeneity in lung cancer. Overall study context: The study observed each unique TCR and UMI combination more than ten times on average in raw reads.

Each CDR3 protein gets one entry after TCRdb re-called the 5' RACE reads with MiXCR. The table has about 50,000 distinct CDR3 sequences, roughly 7.6% seen once; the top ten hold around 13%. Regarding this clonotype: Given a much more abundant clone one base away, this may be a read error. The conserved phenylalanine or tryptophan is not found at the CDR3 terminus, so this likely reflects a read error.

This sample's time point: sample taken at primary tumor resection. Unsorted tumor, nontumor lung tissue or cryopreserved PBMC supplied the whole RNA. The donors were 72 patients with non-small cell lung cancer that was early-stage and untreated. Here the sequenced sample was PBMCs, taken at surgery. The clonotype comes from a female donor with early-stage non-small cell lung cancer.

In DNA form, the CDR3 reads TGTGCCAGCAGTTTAATAACTGGACATTTGGGGACCCAGTACTAC. This encodes CASSLITGHLGTQYY. V usage is TRBV28 and J usage is TRBJ2-5; D perhaps matches TRBD1 (5 bases). With 2 bases removed from V and 7 bases from J, the gap between germline ends came to 17 bases. The CDR3 is made up of 15 amino acids. In germline, CDR1 is MDHEN, CDR2 SYDVKM.